What follows are 27 T cell receptor beta chains derived from one specimen sequenced in a study of cytomegalovirus exposure and HLA in healthy donors. PCR primers comprised 60 Vbeta and 13 Jbeta primers. Libraries were prepared by immunoSEQ multiplex PCR; TCRdb keeps only in-frame clonotypes and omits some of them. The sample includes some 90,000 clones, roughly 70% seen only once; the top ten take less than 2.5%. The sequenced material came from PBMCs. The receptors derive from a man aged 50-59 years in good health and CMV-seronegative.

The genes are TRBV28 and TRBJ2-3, with 8 bases that match TRBD2. The CDR3 runs to 15 residues. J was trimmed by 3 bases and V by 1 base; bases with no gene match: 3. Germline V lookup: CDR1 MDHEN, CDR2 SYDVKM. CDR3 protein: CASSLSGGATDTQYF. As DNA, the CDR3 is TGTGCCAGCAGTTTATCCGGGGGGGCAACAGATACGCAGTATTTT.

J is TRBJ1-2 and V is TRBV28, with D tentatively TRBD1 (6 bases). The V and J ends lost 6 bases and 2 bases respectively, with 10 bases between them. Germline V gene lookup returns CDR1 MDHEN and CDR2 SYDVKM. There are 13 residues in the CDR3. As DNA, the CDR3 is TGTGCCAGCAGGGACAGCCTCAACTATGGCTACACCTTC. Translation: CASRDSLNYGYTF.

This chain joins TRBV6-1 and TRBJ1-6; tentatively, D is TRBD1 (6 bases). CDR1 is MNHNS, CDR2 SASEGT, per germline. Trimming removed 2 bases at V and 9 bases at J, with 11 bases between. This CDR3 region has 14 residues. CDR3 region: CASSERGGSSPLHF. The DNA for the CDR3 is TGTGCCAGCAGTGAACGAGGGGGATCTTCACCCCTCCACTTT.

The rearrangement links TRBV4-2 to TRBJ2-7; TRBD2 matches at 11 bases. The CDR3 sequence is 15 residues long. The germline V gene encodes CDR1 LGHNA and CDR2 YNFKEQ. Trimming cost V 1 base and J 4 bases; bases outside gene matches: 3. The CDR3 loop is CASSQATSGSYEQYF. For the CDR3, the DNA is TGTGCCAGCAGCCAAGCTACTAGCGGGAGTTACGAGCAGTACTTC.

The chain couples TRBV7-2 to TRBJ1-6, with D possibly TRBD1 on 6 matching bases. Germline CDR1 and CDR2: SGHTA and FQGNSA. V was shortened by 4 bases and J by 8 bases, with 15 bases between the two germline ends. The CDR3 is made up of 15 amino acids. CDR3 residues: CASSWSGQLYSPLHF. For the CDR3, the DNA is TGTGCCAGCAGCTGGAGTGGACAGCTCTATTCACCCCTCCACTTT.

The chain recombines TRBV4-1 with TRBJ1-2; maybe TRBD1 (5 bases). The CDR3 consists of 17 residues. The germline V gene encodes CDR1 MGHRA and CDR2 YSYEKL. V shed 4 bases and J shed 4 bases, with 22 bases lying between them. The CDR3 DNA reads as TGCGCCAGCAGCCGGGCCATGACGGGGGGGGATGGCTATGGCTACACCTTC. It is translated as CASSRAMTGGDGYGYTF.

The chain is built from TRBV2 and TRBJ2-2; D uncertain. The CDR3 length is 13 residues. Looked up from germline, CDR1 is SNHLY and CDR2 is FYNNEI. V lost 5 bases and J lost 1, with 5 bases in between. The CDR3 region is CASSLQNTGELFF. DNA of the CDR3: TGTGCCAGCAGTTTACAGAACACCGGGGAGCTGTTTTTT.

Comment on this clone: The CDR3 does not close with the conserved phenylalanine or tryptophan, likely indicating a read error. This chain joins TRBV19 and TRBJ1-1; TRBD1 might be the D (5 bases). The CDR3 sequence is 14 residues long. Germline V gene sequence: CDR1 LNHDA, CDR2 SQIVND (reference sequence). V gave up 6 bases and J gave up 1 base, with 12 bases separating them. The CDR3 spells CASRRGRENTEAFL. CDR3 coding DNA: TGTGCCAGTAGGCGGGGCCGGGAGAACACTGAAGCTTTCCTT.

The chain recombines TRBV11-3 with TRBJ2-1; tentatively, D is TRBD2 (5 bases). The CDR3 length is 13 residues. Trimming took 6 bases from V and 6 from J, leaving 12 bases between them. The V gene's germline CDR1 is SGHNT and CDR2 YENEEA. In DNA form, the CDR3 reads TGTGCCAGCAGTCTCGGGGTGAGCAATGAGCAGTTCTTC. It yields the protein CASSLGVSNEQFF.

This rearrangement joins TRBV6-5 to TRBJ1-2; TRBD1 matches at 10 bases. CDR1 MNHEY and CDR2 SVGAGI come from the germline V gene. The CDR3 is made up of 15 amino acids. V gave up 2 bases and J gave up 0 bases; unmatched junction bases: 0. DNA of the CDR3: TGTGCCAGCAGTTACGGGACAGGGGCTAACTATGGCTACACCTTC. Protein product: CASSYGTGANYGYTF.

Written as DNA, the CDR3 is TGTGCCAGCAGCTCCCCCGCAGGGGGCCACGAGCAGTACTTC. Its translation is CASSSPAGGHEQYF. The genes are TRBV7-2 and TRBJ2-5; 8 nucleotides line up with TRBD1. The tail of the sequence fits TRBJ2-7 better, so the J call may be wrong. There are 14 residues in the CDR3. Germline CDR1 SGHTA, CDR2 FQGNSA.

The sample holds one count of this clone. V usage is TRBV28 and J usage is TRBJ2-7; 9 bases agree with TRBD2. This CDR3 has 15 residues. The junction had 4 bases not matched to a gene; V was cut back by 4 bases and J by 0 bases. The germline CDR1 and CDR2 sequences are MDHEN and SYDVKM. The DNA of the CDR3 is TGTGCCAGCAGTTCCGGGACTAGCCTCTCCTACGAGCAGTACTTC. Its translation: CASSSGTSLSYEQYF.

This clone was seen a handful of times. V gene TRBV4-1 combines with J gene TRBJ1-6; maybe TRBD1 (6 bases). V was clipped by 3 bases and J by 10 bases, with 28 bases between them. This CDR3 comprises 19 residues. Germline CDR1 is MGHRA and CDR2 is YSYEKL. CDR3 nucleotides: TGCGCCAGCAGCCATCTTCAACCCAGGGGCCCAGAACCCATCTCACCCCTCCACTTT. Its protein product is CASSHLQPRGPEPISPLHF.

V usage is TRBV5-1 and J usage is TRBJ2-3, with a possible D match to TRBD1 (5 bases). Trimming pared 1 base from V and 0 bases from J, leaving 9 bases between. CDR3 length: 15 amino acids. Germline CDR1 SGHRS, CDR2 YFSETQ. CDR3 amino acids: CASSLFGASTDTQYF. In DNA form, the CDR3 reads TGCGCCAGCAGCTTGTTTGGGGCTAGCACAGATACGCAGTATTTT.

This chain joins TRBV9 and TRBJ2-7; 7 bases are a match to TRBD1. CDR1 and CDR2 from the germline V gene are SGDLS and YYNGEE. V lost 0 bases, J lost 2 bases, and 5 bases stayed unmatched. This CDR3 is 15 amino acids long. The CDR3 loop reads CASSVAPRGTYEQYF. CDR3 DNA: TGTGCCAGCAGCGTAGCTCCCAGGGGGACCTACGAGCAGTACTTC.

V gene TRBV28 combines with J gene TRBJ1-5; TRBD1 matches at 9 bases. Germline V gives CDR1 MDHEN, CDR2 SYDVKM. The CDR3 has 15 amino acids. J lost 5 bases, V lost 5 bases, and 7 bases had no gene match. The DNA of the CDR3 is TGTGCCAGCAGTACAAAGGGGACAGGGCATCAGCCCCAGCATTTT. Translation gives CASSTKGTGHQPQHF.

Turning to this clone: An end of the junction differs from the germline gene, which may be a read error. J is TRBJ1-2 and V is TRBV9; TRBD1 matches 8 bases. Germline CDR1 is SGDLS and CDR2 is YYNGEE. The CDR3 extends over 12 amino acids. The CDR3 coding sequence is TGTGCCAGCAGCACCCCCGGGACAGGCACTTCCTTC. It is translated as CASSTPGTGTSF.

The chain uses TRBV14 and TRBJ2-1; no firm D call. The length of the CDR3 is 11 residues. Per the germline V gene, CDR1 is SGHDN and CDR2 is FVKESK. Trimming shortened V by 1 base and J by 15 bases, and 10 bases separated the two germline ends. The CDR3 loop reads CASSQGARPFF. CDR3 nucleotides: TGTGCCAGCAGCCAAGGGGCGCGCCCGTTCTTC.

The gene calls are TRBV29-1 and TRBJ1-1; 12 positions match TRBD1. Germline values: CDR1 SQVTM, CDR2 ANQGSEA. The CDR3 runs 17 residues. V trimming: 7 bases; J trimming: 1 base; junction bases outside the gene matches: 13. CDR3 DNA: TGCAGCGCTATATCCCGGGACAGGGGGCGCAGGAACACTGAAGCTTTCTTT. It encodes CSAISRDRGRRNTEAFF.

The chain couples TRBV5-1 to TRBJ2-3, with TRBD2 matching over 8 bases. Germline V gene sequence: CDR1 SGHRS, CDR2 YFSETQ. CDR3 length equals 14 residues. V was pared by 4 bases and J by 6 bases, with 7 bases of the junction left unmatched. CDR3 region: CASSISGMSDTQYF. The CDR3 bases are TGCGCCAGCAGCATTAGCGGGATGTCTGATACGCAGTATTTT.

The genes are TRBV7-6 and TRBJ2-1, with 8 bases aligning to TRBD1. CDR1 and CDR2 from the germline V gene are SGHVS and FNYEAQ. J lost 7 bases, V lost 1 base, and 6 bases had no gene match. The CDR3 has 15 amino acids. CDR3 DNA sequence: TGTGCCAGCAGCTTAGGGACAGGGAGGAGGAATGAGCAGTTCTTC. It codes for CASSLGTGRRNEQFF.

This clone has a handful of counts. V and J are TRBV27 and TRBJ2-7; TRBD1 is a possible D gene (6 bases). Trimming removed 6 bases from V and 2 bases from J, with 8 bases in between. The CDR3 has 12 residues. CDR1 is MNHEY, CDR2 SMNVEV, per germline (reference sequence). The CDR3 nucleotides read TGTGCCAGCAGCGACAGGACCTACGAGCAGTACTTC. Protein product: CASSDRTYEQYF.

This clone has a handful of counts. This chain joins TRBV19 and TRBJ1-3; D not resolved. The V and J ends lost 9 bases and 0 bases respectively, with 18 bases between them. The CDR3 is 16 amino acids. CDR1 is LNHDA and CDR2 is SQIVND in the germline V gene (reference sequence). CDR3 in DNA: TGTGCCAGCGGGAGGAGAACCGACGGCTCTGGAAACACCATATATTTT. It codes for CASGRRTDGSGNTIYF.

The chain joins TRBV2 to TRBJ2-3, with D possibly matching TRBD2 (7 bases). V was clipped by 6 bases and J by 6 bases, with 10 bases between them. CDR3 length equals 12 residues. The germline CDR1 and CDR2 sequences are SNHLY and FYNNEI. The CDR3 nucleotides read TGTGCCAGCAGCGGGGGGCGGGATACGCAGTATTTT. The encoded protein is CASSGGRDTQYF.

The chain joins TRBV28 to TRBJ1-5; 9 positions match TRBD1. CDR1 and CDR2 (germline): MDHEN, SYDVKM. The CDR3 extends over 16 amino acids. Trimming removed 2 bases from V and 6 bases from J; junction bases left unmatched: 8. The CDR3 reads CASSLDRGWAAQPQHF. As DNA, the CDR3 is TGTGCCAGCAGTTTAGACAGGGGGTGGGCGGCTCAGCCCCAGCATTTT.

The chain combines TRBV6-1 with TRBJ1-3; the match to TRBD1 covers 8 bases. The CDR3 loop spans 15 amino acids. Losses at the gene ends were 10 bases for V and 0 bases for J; bases not matched to a gene: 8. Germline CDR1 reads MNHNS; CDR2 reads SASEGT. CDR3 sequence (DNA): TGTGCCACCTGGGCCGACAGGGGCTCTGGAAACACCATATATTTT. It is translated as CATWADRGSGNTIYF.

The chain recombines TRBV18 with TRBJ2-5, with TRBD2 identical over 8 bases. The CDR3 is 14 residues long. Germline loops: CDR1 KGHSH, CDR2 LQKENI. Losses at the gene ends were 5 bases for V and 5 bases for J; bases not matched to a gene: 7. The chain's CDR3 is CASSSRGGLETQYF. CDR3 nucleotide sequence: TGTGCCAGCTCATCCCGGGGGGGCCTGGAGACCCAGTACTTC.